The next 22 T cell receptor beta chains were all read from a single sample in a study of Graves' ophthalmopathy and Graves' hyperthyroidism. CDR3 regions of TCR beta were amplified from RNA transcripts. First-round RT-PCR relied on HTBI primers, and a second-round multiplex PCR came next. TCRdb independently ran MiXCR on the multiplex PCR reads; one entry per CDR3 protein. Counted here are about 500,000 distinct CDR3 sequences, under 15% occurring once; the ten biggest clones make up over 8%. Sequencing used blood. These receptors all stem from a woman younger than 45 with Graves' ophthalmopathy.

This clonotype has a count of ten or more. The chain recombines TRBV2 with TRBJ1-6, with D possibly TRBD1 on 6 matching bases. There are 16 residues in the CDR3. Germline V lookup: CDR1 SNHLY, CDR2 FYNNEI. Trimming left V 2 bases short and J 7 bases short, with 15 bases between. For the CDR3, the DNA is TGTGCCAGCAGTGAATTGGGGGGACACGACAATTCACCCCTCCACTTT. Amino acid sequence: CASSELGGHDNSPLHF.

This clonotype was counted between two and nine times. The CDR3 sequence is CASSQGAGGNTGELFF. CDR3 sequence (DNA): TGTGCCAGCAGCCAAGGGGCAGGGGGTAACACCGGGGAGCTGTTTTTT. This chain links TRBV3-1 with TRBJ2-2, with TRBD1 matching over 7 bases. Germline values: CDR1 LGHDT, CDR2 YNNKEL (reference sequence). The CDR3 sequence is 16 residues long. V lost 1 base, J lost 2 bases, and 4 bases stayed unmatched.

This clonotype was seen ten or more times. The CDR3 sequence is CASSIFHRGDYGYTF. In DNA, the CDR3 is TGTGCCAGTAGTATCTTCCACAGGGGGGACTATGGCTACACCTTC. The rearrangement uses TRBV19 and TRBJ1-2, with 8 positions matching TRBD1. Per germline, CDR1 LNHDA and CDR2 SQIVND (reference sequence). After removal of 3 bases from V and 3 bases from J, the junction contained 6 bases not matched to a gene. The CDR3 spans 15 residues.

This clonotype was counted many times. This could be a read error, since a much larger clone is one nucleotide away. The chain employs TRBV6-1 and TRBJ1-2, with D possibly matching TRBD1 (5 bases). The CDR3 has 11 amino acids. Germline CDR1 MNHNS, CDR2 SASEGT. Deletions cut 6 bases from V and 4 bases from J, with 6 bases between. CDR3 amino acids: CASRRGYGYTF. The CDR3 nucleotides are TGTGCCAGCAGAAGGGGCTATGGCTACACCTTC.

This clonotype was detected many times. The rearrangement links TRBV6-1 to TRBJ1-2, with 7 bases matching TRBD1. Germline values: CDR1 MNHNS, CDR2 SASEGT. V lost 6 bases to trimming and J lost 5 bases; unmatched junction nucleotides: 6. CDR3 size: 13 residues. The CDR3 loop reads CASSRDRSYGYTF. The CDR3 nucleotides are TGTGCCAGCAGCAGGGACAGAAGTTATGGCTACACCTTC.

The V and J genes are TRBV30 and TRBJ1-3, with a weak D call TRBD1 (6 bases). Germline CDR1 is GTSNPN and CDR2 is SVGIG (reference sequence). V was shortened by 2 bases and J by 4 bases, with 18 bases between the two germline ends. The CDR3 has 16 amino acids. CDR3 nucleotide sequence: TGTGCCTGGAGTCTTCTCGCAGGGGCGGAGGGAAACACCATATATTTT. It specifies CAWSLLAGAEGNTIYF.

There are many counts of this clonotype. The rearrangement links TRBV7-9 to TRBJ2-5, with unresolved D. CDR1 is SEHNR and CDR2 is FQNEAQ in the germline V gene (reference sequence). Deletions cut 8 bases from V and 2 bases from J, with 15 bases between. The CDR3 loop spans 14 amino acids. CDR3 sequence (DNA): TGTGCCAGCGTCCCGTCGCTGGGGCAAGAGACCCAGTACTTC. It is translated as CASVPSLGQETQYF.

This clonotype was counted at least ten times. The chain couples TRBV27 to TRBJ1-1, with a tentative D call TRBD1 (6 bases). CDR1 is MNHEY and CDR2 is SMNVEV in the germline V gene (reference sequence). With 6 bases removed from V and 3 bases from J, the gap between germline ends came to 20 bases. The CDR3 extends over 16 amino acids. The CDR3 coding sequence is TGTGCCAGCAGCAAACAGGGAGCCGTTAGGGACACTGAAGCTTTCTTT. Its protein is CASSKQGAVRDTEAFF.

Many counts were recorded for this clonotype. CDR3 bases: TGTGCCGCGGGAGTCTATGGCTACACCTTC. Protein sequence: CAAGVYGYTF. The J gene is TRBJ1-2, the V gene TRBV2, with D uncertain. The V gene lost 11 bases and the J gene lost 4 bases, with 8 bases spanning the gap. From germline, CDR1 is SNHLY and CDR2 FYNNEI. The CDR3 runs 10 residues.

This clonotype was detected only a few times. The chain employs TRBV19 and TRBJ2-2; perhaps TRBD2 as D (5 bases). The CDR3 runs 14 residues. The germline V gene has CDR1 LNHDA and CDR2 SQIVND (reference sequence). Trimming left V 3 bases short and J 5 bases short, with 10 bases between. The CDR3 here is CASSIEGVTGELFF. Here the CDR3 DNA reads TGTGCCAGTAGTATCGAGGGCGTGACCGGGGAGCTGTTTTTT.

This clonotype was seen repeatedly, ten times or more. V and J are TRBV3-1 and TRBJ1-5; D not certain. Between the trimmed V and J ends, which lost 1 base and 6 bases, there was a span of 7 bases. This CDR3 region has 13 residues. CDR1 and CDR2 (germline): LGHDT, YNNKEL (reference sequence). The CDR3 DNA follows: TGTGCCAGCAGCCAAGTTGACGGTCAGCCCCAGCATTTT. This translates into CASSQVDGQPQHF.

The table lists this clonotype with many counts. The chain couples TRBV20-1 to TRBJ2-7, with D perhaps TRBD2 (5 bases). Germline V gene lookup returns CDR1 DFQATT and CDR2 SNEGSKA (reference sequence). Trimming shortened V by 6 bases and J by 0 bases, and 12 bases separated the two germline ends. CDR3 length: 13 residues. The CDR3, as DNA: TGCAGTGCAGACGGGATTAGCTCCTACGAGCAGTACTTC. Translating it yields CSADGISSYEQYF.

This clonotype was observed many times. This sequence joins TRBV6-5 and TRBJ1-1; D is possibly TRBD1 (6 bases). Germline-derived CDR1 and CDR2 are MNHEY and SVGAGI. CDR3 length: 17 residues. With 0 bases removed from V and 2 bases from J, the gap between germline ends came to 16 bases. The chain's CDR3 is CASSYSPGTSINTEAFF. CDR3 in DNA: TGTGCCAGCAGTTACTCCCCCGGGACATCCATTAACACTGAAGCTTTCTTT.

This clonotype was detected many times. This rearrangement joins TRBV27 to TRBJ1-5; the match to TRBD1 covers 8 bases. Germline trimming cut 2 bases from V and 8 bases from J; bases unmatched to any gene: 26. The CDR3 is 21 residues long. Germline CDR1 reads MNHEY; CDR2 reads SMNVEV (reference sequence). CDR3 in amino acids: CASSLSRWEDRDPYAVEPQHF. The DNA of the CDR3 is TGTGCCAGCAGTTTAAGTCGGTGGGAGGACAGGGACCCTTACGCTGTAGAGCCCCAGCATTTT.

The chain carries TRBV4-1 and TRBJ1-5; D is ambiguous. V shed 7 bases and J shed 0 bases, with 13 bases lying between them. From germline, CDR1 is MGHRA and CDR2 YSYEKL. The length of the CDR3 is 15 residues. The CDR3 loop is CASKLWADSNQPQHF. For the CDR3, the DNA is TGCGCCAGCAAGTTATGGGCTGATAGCAATCAGCCCCAGCATTTT.

The chain links TRBV5-1 to TRBJ1-1; D may be TRBD1 (5 bases). CDR3 length: 13 amino acids. Looked up from germline, CDR1 is SGHRS and CDR2 is YFSETQ. V lost 7 bases, J lost 3 bases, and 13 bases lay in between. The CDR3 here is CASARRGHTEAFF. The CDR3 DNA follows: TGCGCCAGCGCCAGGCGGGGCCACACTGAAGCTTTCTTT.

This clonotype was recorded many times. V is TRBV10-3 and J is TRBJ1-5, with 8 bases lining up with TRBD1. The CDR3 has 15 amino acids. The V gene end was trimmed by 6 bases and the J gene end by 6 bases; junction bases not matched to a gene: 10. Germline loops: CDR1 ENHRY, CDR2 SYGVKD. The CDR3 DNA reads TGTGCCATCAGCTCCCAGGACAGGGAGGGTCAGCCCCAGCATTTT. As protein: CAISSQDREGQPQHF.

The chain is built from TRBV28 and TRBJ1-2; 8 bases fit TRBD1. Germline CDR1 reads MDHEN; CDR2 reads SYDVKM. There are 13 residues in the CDR3. Trimming at V came to 6 bases and at J to 6 bases, leaving 6 bases not matched to a gene. Here the CDR3 DNA reads TGTGCCAGCAGCCTGGACAGGGTGAATGGCTACACCTTC. It codes for CASSLDRVNGYTF.

There are many counts of this clonotype. V is TRBV2 and J is TRBJ2-5; 7 bases are shared with TRBD1. CDR3 size: 13 residues. J lost 3 bases, V lost 8 bases, and 6 bases had no gene match. Germline CDR1 reads SNHLY; CDR2 reads FYNNEI. CDR3 region: CASQRDRKETQYF. Written as DNA, the CDR3 is TGTGCCAGCCAGAGGGACAGAAAAGAGACCCAGTACTTC.

This clonotype was counted at least ten times. The CDR3 is CASSLNWSYGYTF. The DNA for the CDR3 is TGTGCCAGCAGTTTAAATTGGAGCTATGGCTACACCTTC. V gene TRBV28 combines with J gene TRBJ1-2; D is unresolved. The V end lost 2 bases, the J end lost 4 bases, and 8 bases lay between the germline ends. The CDR3 contains 13 residues. The germline V gene has CDR1 MDHEN and CDR2 SYDVKM.

This clonotype was seen many times. This chain joins TRBV6-5 and TRBJ1-5, with TRBD1 matching over 10 bases. Germline V gene lookup returns CDR1 MNHEY and CDR2 SVGAGI. The CDR3 sequence is 17 residues long. V trimming: 1 base; J trimming: 7 bases; junction bases outside the gene matches: 10. The CDR3 is CASSYYPGQGGYQPQHF. The CDR3, as DNA: TGTGCCAGCAGTTACTACCCCGGACAGGGGGGTTACCAGCCCCAGCATTTT.

This clonotype was counted many times. The rearrangement uses TRBV7-2 and TRBJ2-5; 13 bases are a match to TRBD2. CDR1 and CDR2 (germline): SGHTA, FQGNSA. The trim removed 2 bases at V and 4 bases at J, leaving 4 bases unmatched. CDR3 length equals 16 residues. The CDR3 loop is CASSLTSGGALETQYF. DNA of the CDR3: TGTGCCAGCAGCTTAACTAGCGGGGGGGCCCTAGAGACCCAGTACTTC.